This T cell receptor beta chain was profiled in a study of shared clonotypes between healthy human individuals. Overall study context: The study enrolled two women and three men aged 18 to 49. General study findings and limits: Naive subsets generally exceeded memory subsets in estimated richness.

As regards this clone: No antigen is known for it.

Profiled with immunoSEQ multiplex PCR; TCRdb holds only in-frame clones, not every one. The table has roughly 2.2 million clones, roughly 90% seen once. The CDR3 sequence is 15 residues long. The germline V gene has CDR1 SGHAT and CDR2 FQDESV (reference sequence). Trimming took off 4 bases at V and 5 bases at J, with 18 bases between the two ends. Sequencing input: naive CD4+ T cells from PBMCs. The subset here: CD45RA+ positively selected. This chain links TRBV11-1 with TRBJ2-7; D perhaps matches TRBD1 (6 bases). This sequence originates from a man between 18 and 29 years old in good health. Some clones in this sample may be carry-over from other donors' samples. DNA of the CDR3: TGTGCCAGCAGCTCGGCACAGGGTAGTCGCCACGAGCAGTACTTC. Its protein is CASSSAQGSRHEQYF.